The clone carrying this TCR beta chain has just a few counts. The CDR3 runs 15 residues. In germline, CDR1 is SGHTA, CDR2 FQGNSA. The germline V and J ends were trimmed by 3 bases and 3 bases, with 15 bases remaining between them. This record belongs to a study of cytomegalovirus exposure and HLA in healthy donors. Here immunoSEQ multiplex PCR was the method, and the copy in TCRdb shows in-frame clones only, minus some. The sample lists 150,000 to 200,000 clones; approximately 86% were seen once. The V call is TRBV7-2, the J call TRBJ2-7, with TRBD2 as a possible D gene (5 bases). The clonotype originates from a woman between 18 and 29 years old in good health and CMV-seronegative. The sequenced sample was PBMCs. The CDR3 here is CASSFFRGPLYEQYF. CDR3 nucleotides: TGTGCCAGCAGCTTTTTCCGAGGGCCCCTCTACGAGCAGTACTTC.